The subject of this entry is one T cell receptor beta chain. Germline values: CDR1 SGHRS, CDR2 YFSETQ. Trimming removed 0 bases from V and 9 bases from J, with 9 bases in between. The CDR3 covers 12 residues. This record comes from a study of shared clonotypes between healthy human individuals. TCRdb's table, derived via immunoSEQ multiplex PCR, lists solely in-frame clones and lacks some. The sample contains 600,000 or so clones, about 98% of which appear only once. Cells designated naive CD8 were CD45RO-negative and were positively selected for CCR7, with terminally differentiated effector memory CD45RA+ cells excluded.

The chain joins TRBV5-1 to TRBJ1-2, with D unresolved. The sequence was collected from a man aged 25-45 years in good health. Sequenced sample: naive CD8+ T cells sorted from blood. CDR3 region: CASSLGQDRYTF. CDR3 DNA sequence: TGCGCCAGCAGCTTGGGGCAGGACCGCTACACCTTC.